This entry is about one T cell receptor beta chain. The germline CDR1 and CDR2 sequences are LGHNT and FRNRAP. There are 15 residues in the CDR3. Trimming at V came to 6 bases and at J to 7 bases, leaving 6 bases not matched to a gene. Repertoires were generated with immunoSEQ multiplex PCR, while TCRdb's copy carries only in-frame clones and drops some. This sample yields some 240,000 clones, of which 92% are seen a single time; over 0.75% belongs to the top ten. The data were taken from a study of blood T cell repertoires in COVID-19. The sequencing input was peripheral blood. The rearrangement uses TRBV12-5 and TRBJ1-4; 12 bases fit TRBD1. This TCR was recovered from a man aged 55 to 70 with COVID-19, enrolled during active disease. The DNA of the CDR3 is TGTGCTAGTGGCGGGACAGGGGGCCGTTTTGAAAAACTGTTTTTT. This codes for CASGGTGGRFEKLFF.